Following are 32 T cell receptor beta chains from one sample sequenced in a study of blood T cell repertoires in COVID-19. The data were produced by immunoSEQ multiplex PCR, yet TCRdb's version contains in-frame clones alone and is incomplete. The sample shows about 180,000 clones, 70% to 90% of them seen only once. Sequencing used peripheral blood. The receptors were gathered from a man aged 60 to 69 with acute or convalescent COVID-19.

The J gene is TRBJ2-3, the V gene TRBV2, with TRBD2 matching over 10 bases. Trimming removed 5 bases from V and 4 bases from J; junction bases left unmatched: 9. The CDR3 covers 16 residues. Germline-derived CDR1 and CDR2 are SNHLY and FYNNEI. CDR3 residues: CASSSPLAGVPDTQYF. As DNA, the CDR3 is TGTGCCAGCAGTAGCCCCCTAGCGGGAGTACCAGATACGCAGTATTTT. The full variable domain, in which reference TRBV2 and TRBJ2-3 provide the parts outside the CDR3, is EPEVTQTPSHQVTQMGQEVILRCVPISNHLYFYWYRQILGQKVEFLVSFYNNEISEKSEIFDDQFSVERPDGSNFTLKIRSTKLEDSAMYFCASSSPLAGVPDTQYFGPGTRLTVL.

The chain recombines TRBV9 with TRBJ2-5; 7 nucleotides align to TRBD2. J gave up 4 bases and V 4 bases, and 13 bases lay outside the gene matches. Germline V gene lookup returns CDR1 SGDLS and CDR2 YYNGEE. CDR3 length equals 16 residues. CDR3 DNA sequence: TGTGCCAGCAGCCCCGAGGGACTACCGAGCCGAGAGACCCAGTACTTC. Protein product: CASSPEGLPSRETQYF.

This rearrangement joins TRBV18 to TRBJ1-6, with 9 nucleotides matching TRBD1. The CDR3 runs to 17 residues. The V gene's germline CDR1 is KGHSH and CDR2 LQKENI. Trimming cost V 4 bases and J 9 bases; bases outside gene matches: 13. DNA for the CDR3: TGTGCCAGCTCACGTCCCCCGGGACAGGGCGTTGGTTCACCCCTCCACTTT. Encoded protein: CASSRPPGQGVGSPLHF.

J is TRBJ1-2 and V is TRBV5-6; unclear D gene. The CDR3 spans 11 residues. The V and J ends lost 5 bases and 8 bases respectively, with 10 bases between them. Germline values: CDR1 SGHDT, CDR2 YYEEEE. The CDR3 nucleotides are TGTGCCAGCAGGGCAAGCGGGGGCTACACCTTC. It translates to CASRASGGYTF.

This rearrangement joins TRBV4-1 to TRBJ1-1; D gene uncertain. V was clipped by 0 bases and J by 1 base, with 6 bases between them. This CDR3 has 14 amino acids. CDR1 and CDR2 from the germline V gene are MGHRA and YSYEKL. The CDR3 coding sequence is TGCGCCAGCAGCCAAGAGGCAGGGAACACTGAAGCTTTCTTT. Its protein is CASSQEAGNTEAFF.

V gene TRBV28 combines with J gene TRBJ1-4; 8 positions match TRBD1. CDR3 length: 15 amino acids. V lost 1 base to trimming and J lost 8 bases; unmatched junction nucleotides: 6. Germline V gene sequence: CDR1 MDHEN, CDR2 SYDVKM. The CDR3 DNA reads TGTGCCAGCAGTTTATCCGGACAGGGAGCGGAAAAACTGTTTTTT. Residues: CASSLSGQGAEKLFF.

This clone was seen just once. The chain carries TRBV7-9 and TRBJ1-6, with 12 nucleotides matching TRBD1. This CDR3 contains 17 residues. V lost 4 bases, J lost 7 bases, and 8 bases stayed unmatched. The germline gives CDR1 SEHNR, CDR2 FQNEAQ (reference sequence). CDR3 loop: CASSYGTGGRGNSPLHF. The CDR3 bases are TGTGCCAGCAGCTATGGGACAGGGGGCCGAGGGAATTCACCCCTCCACTTT.

The V call is TRBV6-2 or TRBV6-3, the J call TRBJ2-3, with TRBD1 as a possible D gene (6 bases). Trimming stripped 4 bases from V and 0 bases from J, with 11 bases between. The CDR3 sequence is 15 residues long. The V gene's germline CDR1 is MNHEY and CDR2 SVGEGT. CDR3 coding DNA: TGTGCCAGCAGTTCCAAGAGGGGGAGCACAGATACGCAGTATTTT. Amino acid sequence: CASSSKRGSTDTQYF.

The gene calls are TRBV30 and TRBJ1-5, with TRBD1 matching 9 bases. With 7 bases clipped from V and 0 bases from J, the junction kept 10 bases outside the gene matches. Per the germline V gene, CDR1 is GTSNPN and CDR2 is SVGIG (reference sequence). The CDR3 is 16 residues long. Written as DNA, the CDR3 is TGTGCCTACCAGACAGGGGGGCCATATAGCAATCAGCCCCAGCATTTT. It specifies CAYQTGGPYSNQPQHF.

The chain is built from TRBV27 and TRBJ2-1; 8 nucleotides line up with TRBD1. This CDR3 is built from 14 residues. Germline V gene sequence: CDR1 MNHEY, CDR2 SMNVEV (reference sequence). J was trimmed by 4 bases and V by 5 bases; bases with no gene match: 4. The CDR3 bases are TGTGCCAGCAGTAACCGGGACAGGTACAATGAGCAGTTCTTC. Encoded protein: CASSNRDRYNEQFF.

J is TRBJ2-3 and V is TRBV7-3; possible D gene TRBD2, 5 bases. Looked up from germline, CDR1 is SGHTA and CDR2 is FQGTGA. The CDR3 spans 13 residues. V dropped 5 bases and J dropped 6 bases, with 12 bases sitting between them. The CDR3 loop reads CASSQGADDTQYF. The CDR3 DNA sequence: TGTGCCAGCAGCCAAGGAGCGGACGATACGCAGTATTTT.

The chain recombines TRBV5-5 with TRBJ2-6; TRBD2 might be the D (6 bases). Trimming cost V 4 bases and J 0 bases, with 11 bases left between them. The CDR3 loop spans 16 amino acids. Germline values: CDR1 SGHKS, CDR2 YYEKEE (reference sequence). In DNA, the CDR3 is TGTGCCAGCAGCCCGGGACTGGTCTCTGGGGCCAACGTCCTGACTTTC. It specifies CASSPGLVSGANVLTF. Filled out from reference TRBV5-5 and TRBJ2-6, the complete variable domain reads DAGVTQSPTHLIKTRGQQVTLRCSPISGHKSVSWYQQVLGQGPQFIFQYYEKEERGRGNFPDRFSARQFPNYSSELNVNALLLGDSALYLCASSPGLVSGANVLTFGAGSRLTVL.

This clone occurred once. The V gene is TRBV7-2, the J gene TRBJ1-4, with D perhaps matching TRBD1 (5 bases). Trimming stripped 4 bases from V and 10 bases from J, with 19 bases between. Germline CDR1 is SGHTA and CDR2 is FQGNSA. The CDR3 sequence is 15 residues long. DNA for the CDR3: TGTGCCAGCAGCTCTCGGTCAGCCAGCCAGGGAAAACTGTTTTTT. Translating it yields CASSSRSASQGKLFF.

CDR3 loop: CASTLGGRAGGETQYF. The CDR3 coding sequence is TGTGCCAGCACCCTAGGGGGGAGGGCCGGCGGGGAGACCCAGTACTTC. The chain recombines TRBV7-8 with TRBJ2-5; perhaps TRBD2 as D (7 bases). This CDR3 has 16 residues. With 7 bases removed from V and 5 bases from J, the gap between germline ends came to 23 bases. Germline CDR1 is SGHVS and CDR2 is FQNEAQ.

The chain links TRBV3-1 (or the pseudogene TRBV3-2) to TRBJ2-5; perhaps TRBD1 as D (5 bases). Germline V lookup: CDR1 LGHDT, CDR2 YNNKEL (reference sequence). The germline V and J ends were trimmed by 0 bases and 3 bases, with 8 bases remaining between them. The CDR3 runs 14 residues. The CDR3 loop reads CASSQDGREETQYF. For the CDR3, the DNA is TGTGCCAGCAGCCAAGACGGCAGGGAAGAGACCCAGTACTTC.

This clone has just a few counts. The J gene is TRBJ2-7, the V gene TRBV5-1, with TRBD1 matching 7 bases. Germline CDR1 is SGHRS and CDR2 is YFSETQ. CDR3 length equals 14 residues. V gave up 4 bases and J gave up 6 bases; unmatched junction bases: 10. The CDR3 is CASSLSQGTGEQYF. Written as DNA, the CDR3 is TGCGCCAGCAGCCTTTCACAGGGGACGGGCGAGCAGTACTTC. Filled out from reference TRBV5-1 and TRBJ2-7, the complete variable domain reads KAGVTQTPRYLIKTRGQQVTLSCSPISGHRSVSWYQQTPGQGLQFLFEYFSETQRNKGNFPGRFSGRQFSNSRSEMNVSTLELGDSALYLCASSLSQGTGEQYFGPGTRLTVT.

The genes are TRBV24-1 and TRBJ2-3; 12 bases are a match to TRBD2. The ends lost 9 bases at V and 5 bases at J; junction bases unmatched: 2. This CDR3 has 13 residues. Germline V gives CDR1 KGHDR, CDR2 SFDVKD. The CDR3 loop reads CATGTSGLDTQYF. CDR3 in DNA: TGTGCCACCGGGACTAGCGGGTTAGATACGCAGTATTTT.

This clone was counted once. This chain links TRBV9 with TRBJ2-7, with D possibly being TRBD1 (7 bases). Trimming stripped 4 bases from V and 9 bases from J, with 20 bases between. The CDR3 has 14 residues. Germline values: CDR1 SGDLS, CDR2 YYNGEE. This CDR3 reads CASSSGGTSTVQYF. CDR3 nucleotide sequence: TGTGCCAGCAGCTCAGGGGGGACATCCACGGTGCAGTACTTC.

The genes are TRBV11-2 and TRBJ2-7; no clear D. V gave up 0 bases and J gave up 0 bases, with 9 bases separating them. Looked up from germline, CDR1 is SGHAT and CDR2 is FQNNGV. The CDR3 has 15 residues. CDR3 loop: CASSLEKRSSYEQYF. The CDR3 DNA follows: TGTGCCAGCAGCTTAGAAAAGCGTAGCTCCTACGAGCAGTACTTC.

This chain connects TRBV3-1 (or the pseudogene TRBV3-2) to TRBJ1-3; D gene ambiguous. CDR1 is LGHDT and CDR2 is YNNKEL in the germline V gene (reference sequence). The CDR3 sequence is 14 residues long. Trimming took off 8 bases at V and 0 bases at J, with 11 bases between the two ends. The CDR3: CASRGLISGNTIYF. In DNA, the CDR3 is TGTGCCAGCCGAGGACTGATCTCTGGAAACACCATATATTTT.

The rearrangement uses TRBV3-1 (or the pseudogene TRBV3-2) and TRBJ2-1; tentatively, D is TRBD1 (5 bases). Between the trimmed V and J ends, which lost 0 bases and 8 bases, there was a span of 11 bases. The CDR3 runs 14 residues. Per germline, CDR1 LGHDT and CDR2 YNNKEL (reference sequence). Written as DNA, the CDR3 is TGTGCCAGCAGCCAAGAAAGGGCAGGGTATGAGCAGTTCTTC. Translation: CASSQERAGYEQFF.

The chain employs TRBV24-1 and TRBJ2-3, with 12 bases that match TRBD2. The CDR3 length is 17 residues. Germline values: CDR1 KGHDR, CDR2 SFDVKD. J lost 4 bases, V lost 4 bases, and 8 bases had no gene match. CDR3 bases: TGTGCCACCAGTGACCCGAAACTAGCGGGAGGCCCAGATACGCAGTATTTT. Translated, it gives CATSDPKLAGGPDTQYF.

J is TRBJ1-6 and V is TRBV19; 10 bases align to TRBD1. V was clipped by 5 bases and J by 0 bases; unmatched bases: 19. Germline CDR1 LNHDA, CDR2 SQIVND (reference sequence). CDR3 length: 22 amino acids. The CDR3 sequence: CASSQKPGQGRIMSSYNSPLHF. The DNA for the CDR3 is TGTGCCAGTAGTCAAAAGCCGGGACAGGGGCGAATAATGAGCTCCTATAATTCACCCCTCCACTTT.

The gene calls are TRBV28 and TRBJ1-5, with TRBD1 matching over 7 bases. Losses at the gene ends were 7 bases for V and 1 base for J; bases not matched to a gene: 7. Germline V CDR1 and CDR2: MDHEN, SYDVKM. The CDR3 runs to 15 residues. The CDR3 DNA sequence: TGTGCCAGCACCGCGACAGGGAGCAGCAATCAGCCCCAGCATTTT. This codes for CASTATGSSNQPQHF. Full variable domain (missing parts from reference TRBV28 and TRBJ1-5): DVKVTQSSRYLVKRTGEKVFLECVQDMDHENMFWYRQDPGLGLRLIYFSYDVKMKEKGDIPEGYSVSREKKERFSLILESASTNQTSMYLCASTATGSSNQPQHFGDGTRLSIL.

V usage is TRBV5-4 and J usage is TRBJ2-7, with D perhaps TRBD2 (5 bases). V lost 3 bases, J lost 6 bases, and 19 bases lay in between. The length of the CDR3 is 15 residues. Germline V gene data show CDR1 as SGHNT and CDR2 as YYREEE (reference sequence). The CDR3 region is CASSSNGMGPSEQYF. CDR3 sequence (DNA): TGTGCCAGCAGCTCTAACGGGATGGGTCCCTCCGAGCAGTACTTC.

The V gene is TRBV19, the J gene TRBJ1-3, with TRBD1 matching 9 bases. CDR1 LNHDA and CDR2 SQIVND come from the germline V gene (reference sequence). The CDR3 is made up of 17 amino acids. J was trimmed by 0 bases and V by 7 bases; bases with no gene match: 10. Written as DNA, the CDR3 is TGTGCCAGTACCCCGGGACAGGGCTTCTACTCTGGAAACACCATATATTTT. Translation gives CASTPGQGFYSGNTIYF.

The J gene is TRBJ1-4, the V gene TRBV9; TRBD1 agrees at 7 bases. The CDR3 is made up of 15 amino acids. CDR1 and CDR2 (germline): SGDLS, YYNGEE. The V gene end was trimmed by 4 bases and the J gene end by 6 bases; junction bases not matched to a gene: 9. The CDR3 here is CASSLYGTVDEKLFF. CDR3 sequence (DNA): TGTGCCAGCAGCCTATACGGGACAGTAGATGAAAAACTGTTTTTT.

The chain carries TRBV7-3 and TRBJ2-3, with TRBD2 identical over 7 bases. J was trimmed by 6 bases and V by 1 base; bases with no gene match: 4. CDR1 is SGHTA and CDR2 is FQGTGA in the germline V gene. The CDR3 sequence is 14 residues long. The CDR3 loop is CASSLKGGEDTQYF. In DNA form, the CDR3 reads TGTGCCAGCAGCTTAAAGGGAGGGGAGGATACGCAGTATTTT.

At least ten counts were recorded for this clone. The rearrangement links TRBV28 to TRBJ1-5; no clear D. V was shortened by 2 bases and J by 5 bases, with 4 bases between the two germline ends. Germline V CDR1 and CDR2: MDHEN, SYDVKM. This CDR3 contains 12 residues. CDR3 amino acids: CASSLLYQPQHF. The CDR3 bases are TGTGCCAGCAGTTTACTGTATCAGCCCCAGCATTTT.

The chain recombines TRBV11-3 with TRBJ1-1; 10 bases agree with TRBD1. The CDR3 has 16 residues. The J segment lost 0 bases and the V segment lost 6 bases, leaving 7 bases of the junction unmatched. CDR1 is SGHNT and CDR2 is YENEEA in the germline V gene. The chain's CDR3 is CASSSGTGEVNTEAFF. CDR3 coding DNA: TGTGCCAGCAGTTCCGGGACAGGGGAGGTGAACACTGAAGCTTTCTTT.

The V call is TRBV7-3, the J call TRBJ2-7; D is possibly TRBD1 (6 bases). The CDR3 is 15 amino acids. Trimming took off 5 bases at V and 0 bases at J, with 14 bases between the two ends. Germline CDR1 reads SGHTA; CDR2 reads FQGTGA. CDR3 in amino acids: CASSRRQVNSYEQYF. In DNA form, the CDR3 reads TGTGCCAGCAGCCGCCGACAGGTCAACTCCTACGAGCAGTACTTC.

This clone was counted only a few times. The chain recombines TRBV15 with TRBJ1-1, with D possibly matching TRBD1 (6 bases). The CDR3 totals 15 residues. Germline CDR1 LNHNV, CDR2 YYDKDF (reference sequence). Trimming took 4 bases from V and 1 from J, leaving 13 bases between them. DNA of the CDR3: TGTGCCACCAGCACCAGACAGGTTGGGAACACTGAAGCTTTCTTT. Translation gives CATSTRQVGNTEAFF.